This TCR beta chain was retrieved from a study of OX40 agonist ivuxolimab in advanced cancers. On the study more broadly: Dose-escalation subjects each had hepatocellular carcinoma, melanoma, renal cell or head and neck cancer. Partial responses were achieved by three patients, of whom one had hepatocellular carcinoma and two had cutaneous melanoma.

Study-wide points: Researchers did not determine the expanded peripheral T cells' antigen specificity.

In regard to this clone: Antigen: not known.

This CDR3 has 13 residues. The V and J ends lost 3 bases and 3 bases respectively, with 6 bases between them. Germline V CDR1 and CDR2: MDHEN, SYDVKM. Some clones are missing from TCRdb's copy, which holds only in-frame ones; the method was immunoSEQ multiplex PCR. The table shows about 15,000 clones, with around four fifths occurring only once. With baseline, cycle 4 day 1, and cycle 7 day 1 as timepoints, blood was sampled. Here the sequenced sample was CD4+ or CD8+ T cells sorted from blood, taken in a trial of the OX40 agonist ivuxolimab. This chain uses TRBV28 with TRBJ2-1; D gene unclear. The TCR originated in an adult with an advanced solid tumor such as melanoma, head and neck, liver or kidney cancer. CDR3 bases: TGTGCCAGCAGTTTTATATTCTACAATGAGCAGTTCTTC. Translation: CASSFIFYNEQFF.